This T cell receptor beta chain was identified in a study of T cells in Graves' hyperthyroidism and ophthalmopathy. Calling Graves' hyperthyroidism stable meant ophthalmopathy did not progress within 18 months. From approximately 9.1 ml of fresh peripheral blood, PBMCs were isolated. A note on this clonotype: The antigen remains unidentified.

Amplification targeted TCR beta CDR3 regions from RNA transcripts. First-round RT-PCR targeting the TCR CDR3 was performed with the HTBI primer set. TCRdb independently ran MiXCR on the multiplex PCR reads; one entry per CDR3 protein. Here the sample spans about 350,000 distinct CDR3 sequences, over 11% being singletons. Findings of the study overall: Progression to ophthalmopathy was predicted a median of roughly seven months early. Most clonotypes expanded in thyroid above 0.001 were likewise present in blood.

This receptor was identified in a woman aged 25 to 39 with Graves' hyperthyroidism. Sequencing was done on a sample of blood.

CDR3 bases: TGTGCCAGCAGCTTAGCGGGTAGCTTTGGAGAGACCCAGTACTTC. Translation: CASSLAGSFGETQYF. The chain combines TRBV7-2 with TRBJ2-5; D gene ambiguous. The CDR3 extends over 15 amino acids. Germline V gene data show CDR1 as SGHTA and CDR2 as FQGNSA. Trimming shortened V by 0 bases and J by 4 bases, and 12 bases separated the two germline ends.